A single sample gave rise to the 17 T cell receptor beta chains below, sequenced in a study of regulatory T cells in long-lasting Graves disease. As for time point: newly diagnosed GD, antithyroid drugs for less than 3 months. Preparation of the TCR library used RNA extracted from PBMCs. Researchers made TCR beta libraries by using iRepertoire HTBI primers and running Arm-PCR on CDR3 regions. In TCRdb, the multiplex PCR reads were re-called with MiXCR into one record per CDR3 protein. The profile shows roughly 510,000 distinct CDR3 sequences, around 15% of them singletons. This same sample was also taken into another study, of T cells in Graves' hyperthyroidism and ophthalmopathy.

The material was peripheral blood mononuclear cells (PBMCs), obtained at new diagnosis, from a patient treated with antithyroid drugs. Receptors were obtained from a man aged 18 to 29 with Graves disease.

At least ten counts were recorded for this clonotype. The J gene is TRBJ2-1, the V gene TRBV3-1; 11 nucleotides agree with TRBD2. Germline CDR1 LGHDT, CDR2 YNNKEL (reference sequence). There are 17 residues in the CDR3. The V and J ends lost 4 bases and 5 bases, in that order; junction bases with no gene match: 10. The CDR3 loop is CASSPYTGLAGNNEQFF. DNA for the CDR3: TGTGCCAGCAGCCCTTACACCGGACTAGCGGGCAACAATGAGCAGTTCTTC.

V gene TRBV7-2 combines with J gene TRBJ2-3; 7 bases are shared with TRBD2. Germline V gene data show CDR1 as SGHTA and CDR2 as FQGNSA. CDR3 length: 16 amino acids. The V segment lost 6 bases and the J segment 1 base; nucleotides outside the gene matches: 10. This CDR3 reads CASSSTSESGTDTQYF. As DNA, the CDR3 is TGTGCCAGCAGTTCAACTAGCGAGAGTGGCACAGATACGCAGTATTTT. Full variable domain (missing parts from reference TRBV7-2 and TRBJ2-3): GAGVSQSPSNKVTEKGKDVELRCDPISGHTALYWYRQSLGQGLEFLIYFQGNSAPDKSGLPSDRFSAERTGGSVSTLTIQRTQQEDSAVYLCASSSTSESGTDTQYFGPGTRLTVL.

The V and J genes are TRBV6-2 or TRBV6-3 and TRBJ2-3, with TRBD2 matching 11 bases. After removal of 2 bases from V and 0 bases from J, the junction contained 10 bases not matched to a gene. The CDR3 runs to 19 residues. Germline assignment: CDR1 MNHEY and CDR2 SVGEGT. The chain's CDR3 is CASSYILTSGGTSTDTQYF. The CDR3, as DNA: TGTGCCAGCAGTTACATCCTAACTAGCGGGGGTACCAGCACAGATACGCAGTATTTT.

This clonotype was counted only a few times. The chain recombines TRBV6-1 with TRBJ1-4; D perhaps matches TRBD1 (6 bases). V shed 4 bases and J shed 7 bases, with 13 bases lying between them. Germline V CDR1 and CDR2: MNHNS, SASEGT. This CDR3 is 14 amino acids long. The CDR3 coding sequence is TGTGCCAGCAGTGTACAGGGATTAAGTGAAAAACTGTTTTTT. Translating gives CASSVQGLSEKLFF.

This clonotype was detected many times. The V call is TRBV12-3 or TRBV12-4, the J call TRBJ2-2, with a tentative D call TRBD2 (6 bases). Trimming stripped 6 bases from V and 1 base from J, with 15 bases between. This CDR3 region has 16 residues. In nucleotides, the CDR3 is TGTGCCAGCAGCCCGGAGGGCTTAGGGAACACCGGGGAGCTGTTTTTT. Residues: CASSPEGLGNTGELFF.

The chain combines TRBV9 with TRBJ2-7, with TRBD2 matching 10 bases. This CDR3 region has 15 residues. V was pared by 3 bases and J by 4 bases, with 7 bases of the junction left unmatched. Germline V gene data show CDR1 as SGDLS and CDR2 as YYNGEE. DNA of the CDR3: TGTGCCAGCAGCGCTCTAGCGGGAGAATGGTACGAGCAGTACTTC. This encodes CASSALAGEWYEQYF.

This clonotype has a count of ten or more. The V gene is TRBV7-8, the J gene TRBJ1-1, with D tentatively TRBD1 (6 bases). Germline V CDR1 and CDR2: SGHVS, FQNEAQ. V lost 7 bases, J lost 4 bases, and 22 bases lay in between. The CDR3 sequence is 16 residues long. The CDR3 loop reads CASNVLWGGGGTEAFF. Written as DNA, the CDR3 is TGTGCCAGCAACGTCCTATGGGGGGGCGGCGGCACTGAAGCTTTCTTT.

This clonotype has at least ten counts. The chain is built from TRBV12-3 or TRBV12-4 and TRBJ2-3; 8 bases align to TRBD2. The CDR3 is made up of 14 amino acids. Unmatched junction bases numbered 5, after V lost 6 bases and J lost 3 bases. As DNA, the CDR3 is TGTGCCAGCAGAACAACTAGCGGAACAGATACGCAGTATTTT. Translation gives CASRTTSGTDTQYF.

This clonotype was seen repeatedly, ten times or more. The rearrangement links TRBV20-1 to TRBJ2-5, with D hard to call. V was cut by 0 bases and J by 1 base, with 9 bases left in between. The CDR3 is 14 residues long. Germline-derived CDR1 and CDR2 are DFQATT and SNEGSKA (reference sequence). Here the CDR3 DNA reads TGCAGTGCTAGAGACCTCCGGGTCCAAGAGACCCAGTACTTC. Protein product: CSARDLRVQETQYF.

Ten or more counts support this clonotype. This sequence joins TRBV2 and TRBJ1-5, with a weak D call TRBD1 (5 bases). The CDR3 runs 14 residues. The germline V gene encodes CDR1 SNHLY and CDR2 FYNNEI. Trimming pared 4 bases from V and 6 bases from J, leaving 13 bases between. For the CDR3, the DNA is TGTGCCAGCAGTGCGGGGGAAGGTGGTCAGCCCCAGCATTTT. It translates to CASSAGEGGQPQHF.

This clonotype was picked up many times. The chain has TRBV27 and TRBJ2-7, with D maybe TRBD2 (6 bases). With 2 bases removed from V and 7 bases from J, the gap between germline ends came to 18 bases. Germline loops: CDR1 MNHEY, CDR2 SMNVEV (reference sequence). The CDR3 has 15 amino acids. The CDR3 loop reads CASSLVGTGRGEQYF. CDR3 coding DNA: TGTGCCAGCAGTTTAGTCGGGACCGGGAGAGGAGAGCAGTACTTC.

This clonotype was counted between two and nine times. The chain uses TRBV7-9 and TRBJ2-7; TRBD2 matches at 15 bases. V was clipped by 5 bases and J by 6 bases; unmatched bases: 8. Germline values: CDR1 SEHNR, CDR2 FQNEAQ (reference sequence). The CDR3 is 16 amino acids. CDR3 in amino acids: CASSPGLAGGPAEQYF. CDR3 nucleotide sequence: TGTGCCAGCAGCCCCGGACTAGCGGGAGGGCCTGCCGAGCAGTACTTC.

This clonotype was counted ten times or more. The genes are TRBV7-8 and TRBJ2-1; D is undetermined. The CDR3 runs 14 residues. Germline V gene sequence: CDR1 SGHVS, CDR2 FQNEAQ. Trimming took 0 bases from V and 6 from J, leaving 9 bases between them. CDR3 DNA sequence: TGTGCCAGCAGCTTAGCGGCCCCCTCCAATGAGCAGTTCTTC. Translating gives CASSLAAPSNEQFF.

This clonotype has only a few counts. The V gene is TRBV14, the J gene TRBJ2-3, with D perhaps being TRBD1 or TRBD2 (5 bases each). Germline CDR1 and CDR2: SGHDN and FVKESK. The V and J ends lost 6 bases and 0 bases respectively, with 13 bases between them. The CDR3 covers 15 residues. The CDR3: CASRGVGPSTDTQYF. The CDR3 nucleotides are TGTGCCAGCAGAGGTGTGGGACCTAGCACAGATACGCAGTATTTT.

This clonotype was seen repeatedly, ten times or more. As DNA, the CDR3 is TGTGCCTGGAAAGAATTCCATGAAGCTTTCTTT. Its translation is CAWKEFHEAFF. V gene TRBV30 combines with J gene TRBJ1-1; D is unclear. CDR1 and CDR2 from the germline V gene are GTSNPN and SVGIG (reference sequence). V lost 4 bases and J lost 7, with 10 bases in between. The CDR3 totals 11 residues.

At least ten counts were recorded for this clonotype. The genes are TRBV28 and TRBJ1-5, with D unclear. With 7 bases removed from V and 10 bases from J, the gap between germline ends came to 20 bases. CDR3 size: 14 residues. Germline CDR1 and CDR2: MDHEN and SYDVKM. The CDR3 sequence is CASTPRGRARPQHF. CDR3 coding DNA: TGTGCCAGCACCCCCCGGGGTAGGGCACGTCCCCAGCATTTT.

The chain links TRBV7-9 to TRBJ2-7; D possibly uses TRBD1 or TRBD2 (5 bases each). The CDR3 is 16 amino acids. Germline assignment: CDR1 SEHNR and CDR2 FQNEAQ (reference sequence). V lost 5 bases to trimming and J lost 2 bases, with 19 bases between them. The CDR3 bases are TGTGCCAGCAGCCAAGGCCGATCCGGGGACCCCTACGAGCAGTACTTC. This translates into CASSQGRSGDPYEQYF.